The 13 T cell receptor beta chains reported below all come from one sample, sequenced in a study of T-cell memory formation after mild COVID-19. TCRdb re-called the 5' RACE reads with MiXCR, one entry per CDR3 protein. Found here are hundreds of thousands of distinct CDR3 sequences, roughly 21% of them singletons; the top ten hold about 12%. The sample consisted of PBMCs or a T cell subset sorted from them (not recorded which). These receptors originate from an adult woman who had mild COVID-19 (a few samples of this study predate the infection). Cell type and time point are not known.

The V and J genes are TRBV20-1 and TRBJ2-3, with TRBD2 matching 14 bases. J was trimmed by 5 bases and V by 4 bases; bases with no gene match: 14. Germline V gives CDR1 DFQATT, CDR2 SNEGSKA (reference sequence). The CDR3 extends over 18 amino acids. The CDR3, as DNA: TGCAGTGCTATAGGGACTAGCGGGAGAGGGGCCACTGGAGATACGCAGTATTTT. Translated: CSAIGTSGRGATGDTQYF.

The chain couples TRBV7-8 to TRBJ2-7; 11 bases line up with TRBD2. The J segment lost 1 base and the V segment lost 2 bases, leaving 1 base of the junction unmatched. The CDR3 has 15 amino acids. Germline assignment: CDR1 SGHVS and CDR2 FQNEAQ. CDR3: CASSLRLAGSYEQYF. The CDR3 region has the DNA TGTGCCAGCAGCTTACGACTAGCGGGGTCCTACGAGCAGTACTTC.

This clonotype appeared a few times. The rearrangement uses TRBV13 and TRBJ2-1, with a possible D match to TRBD1 (5 bases). Trimming shortened V by 5 bases and J by 3 bases, and 17 bases separated the two germline ends. Germline V gives CDR1 PRHDT, CDR2 FYEKMQ (reference sequence). The CDR3 runs to 16 residues. Written as DNA, the CDR3 is TGTGCCAGCAGCCCCCCCTCACAGGTACGCTACAATGAGCAGTTCTTC. As protein: CASSPPSQVRYNEQFF. The full variable domain, completed using reference TRBV13 and TRBJ2-1, is AAGVIQSPRHLIKEKRETATLKCYPIPRHDTVYWYQQGPGQDPQFLISFYEKMQSDKGSIPDRFSAQQFSDYHSELNMSSLELGDSALYFCASSPPSQVRYNEQFFGPGTRLTVL.

This clonotype was seen only a few times. The gene calls are TRBV5-6 and TRBJ2-7, with 12 positions matching TRBD1. V lost 3 bases to trimming and J lost 4 bases; unmatched junction nucleotides: 5. CDR3 length: 15 amino acids. Per germline, CDR1 SGHDT and CDR2 YYEEEE. The CDR3: CASSSAGQGAYEQYF. CDR3 sequence (DNA): TGTGCCAGCAGCTCGGCGGGACAGGGGGCTTACGAGCAGTACTTC. Looking up the rest from reference TRBV5-6 and TRBJ2-7 gives the full variable domain: DAGVTQSPTHLIKTRGQQVTLRCSPKSGHDTVSWYQQALGQGPQFIFQYYEEEERQRGNFPDRFSGHQFPNYSSELNVNALLLGDSALYLCASSSAGQGAYEQYFGPGTRLTVT.

The V gene is TRBV7-9, the J gene TRBJ2-5, with D possibly being TRBD2 (6 bases). The V end was cut by 3 bases, the J end by 4 bases, with 12 bases between. Germline CDR1 reads SEHNR; CDR2 reads FQNEAQ (reference sequence). This CDR3 is built from 14 residues. The CDR3: CASSFGGAVETQYF. CDR3 bases: TGTGCCAGCAGCTTTGGAGGGGCGGTAGAGACCCAGTACTTC.

The chain carries TRBV2 and TRBJ2-1; D is perhaps TRBD2 (6 bases). V lost 6 bases to trimming and J lost 4 bases, with 13 bases between them. The CDR3 has 14 residues. CDR1 is SNHLY, CDR2 FYNNEI, per germline. The CDR3 nucleotides read TGTGCCAGCAGACCAGGGAGGACGTACAATGAGCAGTTCTTC. Translation gives CASRPGRTYNEQFF.

The chain joins TRBV30 to TRBJ2-1; 9 bases align to TRBD2. The germline CDR1 and CDR2 sequences are GTSNPN and SVGIG (reference sequence). CDR3 length equals 14 residues. Germline trimming cut 1 base from V and 9 bases from J; bases unmatched to any gene: 7. The CDR3 DNA is TGTGCCTGGAGTGGCGGTCGACTAGCGGCTGAGCAGTTCTTC. This codes for CAWSGGRLAAEQFF.

This clonotype was observed a handful of times. This chain joins TRBV7-8 and TRBJ2-7; 14 bases fit TRBD2. The ends lost 5 bases at V and 5 bases at J; junction bases unmatched: 14. Germline V gene data show CDR1 as SGHVS and CDR2 as FQNEAQ. The length of the CDR3 is 18 residues. The CDR3 loop reads CASSPGRTSGRSKNEQYF. The CDR3 DNA is TGTGCCAGCAGCCCCGGGAGGACTAGCGGGAGGAGTAAGAACGAGCAGTACTTC.

This clonotype was observed a few times. The chain links TRBV7-2 to TRBJ1-3; 8 bases are a match to TRBD1. Trimming took 3 bases from V and 2 from J; bases not matched to a gene: 0. This CDR3 is built from 14 residues. CDR1 is SGHTA, CDR2 FQGNSA, per germline. The CDR3 spells CASSLDRAGNTIYF. The CDR3, as DNA: TGTGCCAGCAGCTTGGACAGGGCTGGAAACACCATATATTTT.

V gene TRBV12-3 or TRBV12-4 combines with J gene TRBJ1-2; D unresolved. Trimming left V 1 base short and J 8 bases short, with 14 bases between. This CDR3 has 14 residues. CDR3 DNA: TGTGCCAGCAGTTTAGGGCCCGGCGGGCGAGGCTACACCTTC. Translation: CASSLGPGGRGYTF.

This clonotype was recorded a few times. This rearrangement joins TRBV7-9 to TRBJ2-5, with D unclear. From germline, CDR1 is SEHNR and CDR2 FQNEAQ (reference sequence). Trimming left V 5 bases short and J 5 bases short, with 18 bases between. The CDR3 has 15 residues. The DNA of the CDR3 is TGTGCCAGCAGCGGACCCAACCGGCTTCTGGAGACCCAGTACTTC. Translating gives CASSGPNRLLETQYF.

This clonotype was counted between two and nine times. This chain links TRBV7-3 with TRBJ2-1, with 8 nucleotides matching TRBD2. The V gene end was trimmed by 5 bases and the J gene end by 0 bases; junction bases not matched to a gene: 18. There are 20 residues in the CDR3. Germline V gives CDR1 SGHTA, CDR2 FQGTGA. The CDR3 region has the DNA TGTGCCAGCAGCCGCCGGGCTACCGGGGGGGCCTTGGGCTCCTACAATGAGCAGTTCTTC. Translated, it gives CASSRRATGGALGSYNEQFF.

This chain uses TRBV7-8 with TRBJ2-1; 9 bases are shared with TRBD2. V lost 1 base, J lost 9 bases, and 1 base stayed unmatched. Looked up from germline, CDR1 is SGHVS and CDR2 is FQNEAQ. This CDR3 contains 13 residues. The CDR3 DNA reads TGTGCCAGCAGCTTAGGAGCGGGAGGTGAGCAGTTCTTC. Amino acids: CASSLGAGGEQFF.